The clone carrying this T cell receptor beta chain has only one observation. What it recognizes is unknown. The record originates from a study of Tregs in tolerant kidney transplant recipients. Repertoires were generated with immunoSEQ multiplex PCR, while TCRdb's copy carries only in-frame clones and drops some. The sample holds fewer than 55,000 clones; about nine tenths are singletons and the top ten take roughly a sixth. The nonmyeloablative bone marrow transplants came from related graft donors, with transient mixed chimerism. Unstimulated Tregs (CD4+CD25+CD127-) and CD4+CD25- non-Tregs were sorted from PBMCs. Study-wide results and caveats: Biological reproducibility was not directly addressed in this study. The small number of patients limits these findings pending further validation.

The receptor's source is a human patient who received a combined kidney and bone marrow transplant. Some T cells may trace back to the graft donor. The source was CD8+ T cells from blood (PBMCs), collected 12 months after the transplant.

The CDR3 reads CASSHGSFYEQYF. The CDR3 DNA follows: TGTGCCAGCAGTCACGGGTCATTCTACGAGCAGTACTTC. The chain combines TRBV27 with TRBJ2-7, with no clear D. Trimming pared 5 bases from V and 3 bases from J, leaving 11 bases between. CDR3 length equals 13 residues. CDR1 and CDR2 from the germline V gene are MNHEY and SMNVEV (reference sequence).